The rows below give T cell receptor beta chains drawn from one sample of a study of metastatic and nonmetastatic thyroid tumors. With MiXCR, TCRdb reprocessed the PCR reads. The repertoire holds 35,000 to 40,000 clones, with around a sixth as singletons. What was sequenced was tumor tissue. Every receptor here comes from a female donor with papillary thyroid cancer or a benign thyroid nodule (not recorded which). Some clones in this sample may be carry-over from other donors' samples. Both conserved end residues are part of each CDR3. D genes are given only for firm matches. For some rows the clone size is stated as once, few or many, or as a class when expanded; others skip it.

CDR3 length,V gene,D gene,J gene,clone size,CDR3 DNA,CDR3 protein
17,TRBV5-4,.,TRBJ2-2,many,TGTGCCAGCAGCTTATTTCGGGCCGGGGCGAACACCGGGGAGCTGTTTTTT,CASSLFRAGANTGELFF
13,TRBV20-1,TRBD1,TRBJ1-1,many,TGCAGTGCAGGGACAGGGACGAACACTGAAGCTTTCTTT,CSAGTGTNTEAFF
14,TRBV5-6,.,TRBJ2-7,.,TGTGCCAGCAGCTTTGAGTCCTCGCACTACGAGCAGTACTTC,CASSFESSHYEQYF
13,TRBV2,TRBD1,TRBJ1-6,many,TGTGCCAGCGAACAGGGGAGAAATTCACCCCTCCACTTT,CASEQGRNSPLHF
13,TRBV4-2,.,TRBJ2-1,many,TGTGCCAGCAGCCAAGACTGGGTAGCTGAGCAGTTCTTC,CASSQDWVAEQFF
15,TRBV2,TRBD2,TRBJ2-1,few,TGTGCCATCACCGGGACTATCGGAGTTTACAATGAGCAGTTCTTC,CAITGTIGVYNEQFF
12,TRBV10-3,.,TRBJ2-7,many,TGTGCCATCAGTGATGGGGGGCGCGAGCAGTACTTC,CAISDGGREQYF
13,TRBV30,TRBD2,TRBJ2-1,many,TGTGCCTGGAGCGCGGGAGAGCGGTATGAGCAGTTCTTC,CAWSAGERYEQFF
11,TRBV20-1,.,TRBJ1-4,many,TGCAGTGCTAGAGGAACCGAAAAACTGTTTTTT,CSARGTEKLFF
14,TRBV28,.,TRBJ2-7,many,TGTGCCATCCTAGCTGGCAGATCCTCCTACGAGCAGTACTTC,CAILAGRSSYEQYF
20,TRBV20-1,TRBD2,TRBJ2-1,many,TGCAGTGCTAGAGATCTTAGGCTAGCGGGTTACAATGGGAGGGATAATGAGCAGTTCTTC,CSARDLRLAGYNGRDNEQFF
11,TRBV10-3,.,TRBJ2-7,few,TGTGCCATCAGTGTGGTCGGACAGCAGTACTTC,CAISVVGQQYF
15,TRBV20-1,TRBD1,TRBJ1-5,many,TGCAGTGCTAGCGGGACAGAATTTAGCAATCAGCCCCAGCATTTT,CSASGTEFSNQPQHF
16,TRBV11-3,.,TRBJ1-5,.,TGTGCCAGCAACTCAGATAGGACAGACCTCGATCAGCCCCAGCATTTT,CASNSDRTDLDQPQHF
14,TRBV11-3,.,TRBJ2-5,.,TGTGCCAGCAGCTTAGATGGGGCCCCAGAGACCCAGTACTTC,CASSLDGAPETQYF
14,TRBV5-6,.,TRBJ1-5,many,TGTGCCAGCAGCTTGGGGCACCGAAATCAGCCCCAGCATTTT,CASSLGHRNQPQHF
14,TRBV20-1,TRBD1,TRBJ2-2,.,TGCAGTGCCCCCGGGACAGGGCACACCGTTGAGCTGTTTTTT,CSAPGTGHTVELFF
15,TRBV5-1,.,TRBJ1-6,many,TGCGCCAGCAGCTTCCTAGCAGGGAGGAGTTCACCCCTCCACTTT,CASSFLAGRSSPLHF
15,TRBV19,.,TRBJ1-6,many,TGTGCCAGTAGTATTAAGGAATCCTATAATTCACCCCTCCACTTT,CASSIKESYNSPLHF
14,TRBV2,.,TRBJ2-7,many,TGTGCCAGCAGTGAATCAACAGCCTCGTACGAGCAGTACTTC,CASSESTASYEQYF
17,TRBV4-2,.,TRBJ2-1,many,TGTGCCAGCAGCCAAGAATCGGCTAGTGGGTCGAGGAATGAGCAGTTCTTC,CASSQESASGSRNEQFF
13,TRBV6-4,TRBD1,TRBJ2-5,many,TGTGCCAGCGCAACACAGGGGGGAGAGACCCAGTACTTC,CASATQGGETQYF
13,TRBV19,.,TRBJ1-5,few,TGTGCCAGTATTATAGACCGGAATCAGCCTCAGCATTTT,CASIIDRNQPQHF
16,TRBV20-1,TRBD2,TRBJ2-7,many,TGCAGTGCTAGTCCGAAACTAGCGGTCAGCTCCTACGAGCAGTACTTC,CSASPKLAVSSYEQYF
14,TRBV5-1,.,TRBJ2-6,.,TGTGCCAGCAGCCATCTAAGGGGAGTCAACGTCCTGACTTTC,CASSHLRGVNVLTF
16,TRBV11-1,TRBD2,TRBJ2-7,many,TGTGCCAGCAGCTTATTGGCTAGCGGGAGGGACCACGAGCAGTACTTC,CASSLLASGRDHEQYF
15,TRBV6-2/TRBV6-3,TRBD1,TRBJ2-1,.,TGTGCCAGCAGTTACCAAGAAGGGGGCCACAATGAGCAGTTCTTC,CASSYQEGGHNEQFF
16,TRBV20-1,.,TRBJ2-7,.,TGCGGTGTTGAGAGTCCATGGAGGGAGGTTCCCTACGAGCAGTACTTC,CGVESPWREVPYEQYF
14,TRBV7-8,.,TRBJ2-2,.,TGTGCCAGCAGCATTTTTCTGGAATCCGGGGAGCTGCTTTTT,CASSIFLESGELLF
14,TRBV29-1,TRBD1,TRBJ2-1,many,TGCAGCGGGCAAACAGGGGCAGGTTACAATGAGCAGTTCTTC,CSGQTGAGYNEQFF
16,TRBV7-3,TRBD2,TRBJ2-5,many,TGTGCCAGCAGCCCAGGGACTAGCGGGAGTAGAGAGACCCAGTACTTC,CASSPGTSGSRETQYF
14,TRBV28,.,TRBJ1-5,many,TGTGCCAGCAGTTTAACAGGAAGATATCAGCCCCAGCATTTT,CASSLTGRYQPQHF
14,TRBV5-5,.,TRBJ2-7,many,TGTGCCAGCAGCCTGAGAGCCGGTACCTACGAGCAGTACTTC,CASSLRAGTYEQYF
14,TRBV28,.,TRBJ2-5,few,TGTGCCAGCAGTCCCCCGAGAAATGTGGAGACCCAGTACTTC,CASSPPRNVETQYF
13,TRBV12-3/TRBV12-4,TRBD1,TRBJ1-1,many,TGTGCCAGCAGGGGACAGGGCATCACTGAAGCTTTCTTT,CASRGQGITEAFF
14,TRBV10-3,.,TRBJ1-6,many,TGTGCCATCAGTGACGCACAGGGAATTTCACCCCTCCACTTT,CAISDAQGISPLHF
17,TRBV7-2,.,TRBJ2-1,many,TGTGCCAGCAGCCCACGGACCGATTTGGAGTCCTACAATGAGCAGTTCTTC,CASSPRTDLESYNEQFF
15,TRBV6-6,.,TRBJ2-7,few,TGTGCCAGCAGTTACTCATCTGGTAGTCGGGACGAGCAGTACTTC,CASSYSSGSRDEQYF
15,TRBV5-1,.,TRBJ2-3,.,TGCGCCATCAGCTTGGATGGGGCGCTCACAGACACGCAGTATTTT,CAISLDGALTDTQYF
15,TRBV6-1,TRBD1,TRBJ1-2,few,TGTGCCAGCATCCGCGGACAGGGGGCGACGAGTGGCTACACCTTC,CASIRGQGATSGYTF
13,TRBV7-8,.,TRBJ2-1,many,TGTGCCAGCAGCCCGTCTACGTACAATGAGCAGTTCTTC,CASSPSTYNEQFF
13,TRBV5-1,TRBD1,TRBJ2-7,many,TGCGCCAGCACCAGGGGGTCAGGATACGAGCAGTACTTC,CASTRGSGYEQYF
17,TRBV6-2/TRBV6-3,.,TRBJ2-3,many,TGTGCCAGCAGCAATAATGTTCCCGGGATTGAGGCAGATACGCAGTATTTT,CASSNNVPGIEADTQYF
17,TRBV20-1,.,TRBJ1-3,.,TGCAGTGCTAGAGGAGGGACTCACGGAAGCTCTGGAAACACCATATATTTT,CSARGGTHGSSGNTIYF
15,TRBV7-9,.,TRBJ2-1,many,TGTGCCAGCAGCTTAGACTATCGCCCCCCCTCTGAGCAGTTCTTC,CASSLDYRPPSEQFF
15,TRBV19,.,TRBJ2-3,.,TGTGCCACAAAGCACCGGGAGAGGGCCACAGATACGCAGTATTTT,CATKHRERATDTQYF
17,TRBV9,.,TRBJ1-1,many,TGTGCCAGCAGCGTAAACCCATTAGGACAAGCCCACACTGAAGCTTTCTTT,CASSVNPLGQAHTEAFF
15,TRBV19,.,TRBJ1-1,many,TGTGCCAGTGCCCGCGAACAGAGACTTAACACTGAAGCTTTCTTT,CASAREQRLNTEAFF
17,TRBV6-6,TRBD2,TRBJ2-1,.,TGTGCCAGCAGTTACCAGGGACTAGCGGGAGAGGGCGGTGAGCAGTTCTTC,CASSYQGLAGEGGEQFF
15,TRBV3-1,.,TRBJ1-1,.,TGTGCCAGCAGACAGGAGACAGGTCGGTACACTGAAGCTTTCTTT,CASRQETGRYTEAFF
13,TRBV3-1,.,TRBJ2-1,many,TGTGCCAGCAGCGACGACCCCTACAATGAGCAGTTCTTC,CASSDDPYNEQFF
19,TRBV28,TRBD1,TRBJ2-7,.,TGCGCCAGCAGTTTACTATACCAATTACAGGGGAAAAAGGACCCCGAGCAGTACTTC,CASSLLYQLQGKKDPEQYF
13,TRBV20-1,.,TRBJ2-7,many,TGCAGTGCTAGAGGATCGGCTTCCAACGAGCAGTACTTC,CSARGSASNEQYF
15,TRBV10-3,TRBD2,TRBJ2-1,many,TGTGCCATCAGTGAGTCCCAGCGGGAGCACAATGAGCAGTTCTTC,CAISESQREHNEQFF